Listed here are 5 T cell receptor beta chains from one sample, sequenced in a study of T cells in Graves' hyperthyroidism and ophthalmopathy. RNA transcripts were the template for amplifying TCR beta CDR3 regions. TCR CDR3 regions were first amplified by RT-PCR with HTBI primers. TCRdb processed the multiplex PCR reads anew with MiXCR; each CDR3 protein has one entry. Of more than 500,000 distinct CDR3 sequences detected, 15% to 20% appear once; the ten largest clones hold about 3.8%. Sample: blood. These receptors were obtained from a woman in her twenties or thirties with Graves' hyperthyroidism.

The chain recombines TRBV6-1 with TRBJ2-3; D is undetermined. The V and J ends lost 6 bases and 2 bases respectively, with 9 bases between them. The CDR3 runs to 13 residues. Germline assignment: CDR1 MNHNS and CDR2 SASEGT. This chain's CDR3 is CASRDISTDTQYF. DNA of the CDR3: TGTGCCAGCAGAGACATTTCCACAGATACGCAGTATTTT.

CDR3 in DNA: TGTGCCACCGAGGAGCAGGGGGGAGCCTACGAGCAGTACTTC. This encodes CATEEQGGAYEQYF. The chain employs TRBV6-2 or TRBV6-3 and TRBJ2-7, with D tentatively TRBD1 (7 bases). Germline V gene data show CDR1 as MNHEY and CDR2 as SVGEGT. V lost 10 bases and J 2 bases, leaving 18 bases between the germline ends. The CDR3 has 14 residues.

The sample holds a few counts of this clonotype. This chain connects TRBV11-2 to TRBJ1-5; tentatively, D is TRBD1 (6 bases). V lost 5 bases and J lost 3, with 17 bases in between. Per the germline V gene, CDR1 is SGHAT and CDR2 is FQNNGV. This CDR3 has 16 residues. The CDR3 DNA is TGTGCCAGCAGCCTAAGTGGGGGGGCCCTCAATCAGCCCCAGCATTTT. This codes for CASSLSGGALNQPQHF. Based on the CDR3 plus reference TRBV11-2 and TRBJ1-5, the full variable domain is EAGVAQSPRYKIIEKRQSVAFWCNPISGHATLYWYQQILGQGPKLLIQFQNNGVVDDSQLPKDRFSAERLKGVDSTLKIQPAKLEDSAVYLCASSLSGGALNQPQHFGDGTRLSIL.

CDR3 in DNA: TGTGCCAGCAGCGACCGACAGGGGCTAACGAGCCCACAATTGAAGCAGTACTTC. Its protein is CASSDRQGLTSPQLKQYF. J is TRBJ2-7 and V is TRBV12-3 or TRBV12-4; 8 bases are a match to TRBD1. The CDR3 has 18 amino acids. V gave up 6 bases and J gave up 8 bases; unmatched junction bases: 24.

This clonotype was counted many times. V usage is TRBV12-5 and J usage is TRBJ1-2; D perhaps matches TRBD1 (6 bases). The germline V and J ends were trimmed by 5 bases and 4 bases, with 17 bases remaining between them. The CDR3 totals 15 residues. The germline V gene has CDR1 LGHNT and CDR2 FRNRAP. The CDR3, as DNA: TGTGCTAGTGGTCTCTCTCCCGGGGGGGCCTATGGCTACACCTTC. This gives the protein CASGLSPGGAYGYTF.